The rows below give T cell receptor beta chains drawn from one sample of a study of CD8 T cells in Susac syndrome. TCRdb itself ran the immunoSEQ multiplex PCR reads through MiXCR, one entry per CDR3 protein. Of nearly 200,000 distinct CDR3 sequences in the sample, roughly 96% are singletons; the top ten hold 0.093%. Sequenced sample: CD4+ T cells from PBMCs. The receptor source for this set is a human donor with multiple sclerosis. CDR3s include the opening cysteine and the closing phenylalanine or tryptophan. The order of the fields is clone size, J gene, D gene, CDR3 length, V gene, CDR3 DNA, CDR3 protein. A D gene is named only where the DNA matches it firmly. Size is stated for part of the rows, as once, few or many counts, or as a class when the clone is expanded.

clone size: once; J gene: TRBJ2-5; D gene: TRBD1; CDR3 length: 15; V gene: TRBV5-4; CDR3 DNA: TGTGCCAGCAGCTACTACAGACAGGGGATGGAGACCCAGTACTTC; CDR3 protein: CASSYYRQGMETQYF
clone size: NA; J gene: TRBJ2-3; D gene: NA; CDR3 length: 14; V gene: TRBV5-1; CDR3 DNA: TGCGCCAGCAGCACCCAGGACACAAGAGATACGCAGTATTTT; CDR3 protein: CASSTQDTRDTQYF
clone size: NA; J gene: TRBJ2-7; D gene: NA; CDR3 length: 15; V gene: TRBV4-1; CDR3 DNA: TGCGCCAGCAGCCAAGATATCGGGGGCTCCTACGAGCAGTACTTC; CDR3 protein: CASSQDIGGSYEQYF
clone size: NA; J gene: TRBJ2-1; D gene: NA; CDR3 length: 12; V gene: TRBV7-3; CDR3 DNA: TGTGCCAGCAGCCCCTCGGGGGCTGAGCAGTTCTTC; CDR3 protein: CASSPSGAEQFF
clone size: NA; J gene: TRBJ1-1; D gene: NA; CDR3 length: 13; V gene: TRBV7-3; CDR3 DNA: TGTGCCAGCAGCCCACAGGGTCAGACTGAAGCTTTCTTT; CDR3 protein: CASSPQGQTEAFF
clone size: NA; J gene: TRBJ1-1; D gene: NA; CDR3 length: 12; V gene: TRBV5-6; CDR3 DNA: TGTGCCAGCAGCTTGAAAACGGTTGAAGCTTTCTTT; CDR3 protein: CASSLKTVEAFF
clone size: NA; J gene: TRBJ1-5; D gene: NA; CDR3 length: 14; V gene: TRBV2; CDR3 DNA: TGTGCCAGCAGTCCTCAGGATAGCAATCAGCCCCAGCATTTT; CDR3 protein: CASSPQDSNQPQHF
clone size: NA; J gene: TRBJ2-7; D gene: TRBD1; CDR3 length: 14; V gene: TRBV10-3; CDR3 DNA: TGTGCCATCAGTGGAGGACAGGGGGACTACGAGCAGTACTTC; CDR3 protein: CAISGGQGDYEQYF
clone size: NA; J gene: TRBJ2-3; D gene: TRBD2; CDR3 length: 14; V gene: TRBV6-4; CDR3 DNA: TGTGCCAGCCGGCCCCTAGCGGGAGGAGATACGCAGTATTTT; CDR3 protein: CASRPLAGGDTQYF
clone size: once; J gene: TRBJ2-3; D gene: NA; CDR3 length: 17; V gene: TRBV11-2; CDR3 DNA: TGTGCCAGCAGCCCCCTCGGCAGGGGGAGGGCCAGGGATACGCAGTATTTT; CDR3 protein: CASSPLGRGRARDTQYF
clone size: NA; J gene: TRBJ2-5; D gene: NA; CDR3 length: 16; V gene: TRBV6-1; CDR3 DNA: TGTGCCAGCAGGAGGGGGGTGGGCAGCAGAGAAGAGACCCAGTACTTC; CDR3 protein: CASRRGVGSREETQYF
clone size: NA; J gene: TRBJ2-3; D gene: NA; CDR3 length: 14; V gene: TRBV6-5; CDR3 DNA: TGTGCCAGCCGGCGCGGGGTTTACACAGATACGCAGTATTTT; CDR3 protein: CASRRGVYTDTQYF
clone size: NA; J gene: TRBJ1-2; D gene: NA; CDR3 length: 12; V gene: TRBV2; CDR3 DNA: TGTGCCAGCAGTGAGATAAACTATGGCTACACCTTC; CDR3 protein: CASSEINYGYTF
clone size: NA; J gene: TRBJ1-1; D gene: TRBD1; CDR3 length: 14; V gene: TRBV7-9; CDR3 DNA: TGTGCCAGCAGTTTGAAGACAGGGAGCCTTGAAGCTTTCTTT; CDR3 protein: CASSLKTGSLEAFF
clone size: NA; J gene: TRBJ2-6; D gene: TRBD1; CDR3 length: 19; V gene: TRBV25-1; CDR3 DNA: TGTGCCAGCAGTGAATCCGTCGGGACAGGGTTTAGGAGGGCCAACGTCCTGACTTTC; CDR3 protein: CASSESVGTGFRRANVLTF
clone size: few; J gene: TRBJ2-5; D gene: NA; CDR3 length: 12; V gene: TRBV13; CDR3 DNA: TGTGCCAGTCGCCGGAGCCAAGAGACCCAGTACTTC; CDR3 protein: CASRRSQETQYF
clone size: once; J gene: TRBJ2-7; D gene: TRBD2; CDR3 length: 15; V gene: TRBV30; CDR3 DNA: TGTGCCTGGAGACTCGAGACTAGCGGGAGATTCGAGCAGTACTTC; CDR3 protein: CAWRLETSGRFEQYF
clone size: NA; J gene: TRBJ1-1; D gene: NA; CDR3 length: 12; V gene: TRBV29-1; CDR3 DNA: TGCAGCGCCGAAGCCGACCCCCGGTCAGCTTTCTTT; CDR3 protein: CSAEADPRSAFF
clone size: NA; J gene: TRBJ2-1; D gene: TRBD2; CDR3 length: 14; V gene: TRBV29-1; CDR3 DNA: TGCAGCTCACCAACTAGCGGGAGTAACAATGAGCAGTTCTTC; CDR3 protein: CSSPTSGSNNEQFF
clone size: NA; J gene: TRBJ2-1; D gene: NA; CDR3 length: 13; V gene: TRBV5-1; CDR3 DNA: TGCGCCAGCAGCTCCCGACTAGGCAGGGAGCAGTTCTTC; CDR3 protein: CASSSRLGREQFF
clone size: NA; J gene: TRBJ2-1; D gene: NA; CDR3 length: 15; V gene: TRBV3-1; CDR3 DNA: TGTGCCAGCAGCCCATCCTACAACTCCTACAATGAGCAGTTCTTC; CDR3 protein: CASSPSYNSYNEQFF
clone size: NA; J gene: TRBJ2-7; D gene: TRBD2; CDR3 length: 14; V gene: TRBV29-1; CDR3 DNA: TGCAGCGTTGCCAGACTAGCGGGAGAGAACGAGCAGTACTTC; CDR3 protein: CSVARLAGENEQYF
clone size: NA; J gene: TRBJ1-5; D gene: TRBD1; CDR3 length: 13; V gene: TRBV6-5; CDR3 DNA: TGTGCCAGCAGACGGACAGGGGATCAGCCCCAGCATTTT; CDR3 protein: CASRRTGDQPQHF
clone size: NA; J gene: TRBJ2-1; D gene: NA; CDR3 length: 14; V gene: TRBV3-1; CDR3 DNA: TGTGCCAGCAGCCAATTAGGGTCCTACAATGAGCAGTTCTTC; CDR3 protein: CASSQLGSYNEQFF
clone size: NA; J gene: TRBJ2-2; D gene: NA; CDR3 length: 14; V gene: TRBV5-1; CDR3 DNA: TGCGCCAGCACACAGGGAACGAACACCGGGGAGCTGTTTTTT; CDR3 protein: CASTQGTNTGELFF
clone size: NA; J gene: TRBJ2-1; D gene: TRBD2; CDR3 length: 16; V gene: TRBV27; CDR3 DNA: TGTGCCAGCAGTTCGTCTTTAGCGGGGGTGTACAATGAGCAGTTCTTC; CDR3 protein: CASSSSLAGVYNEQFF
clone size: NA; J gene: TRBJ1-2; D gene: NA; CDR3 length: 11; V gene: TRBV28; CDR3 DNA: TGTGCCAGCAAGTCTAACTATGGCTACACCTTC; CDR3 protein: CASKSNYGYTF
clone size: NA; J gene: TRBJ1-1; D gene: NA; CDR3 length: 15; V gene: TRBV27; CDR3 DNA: TGTGCCAGCAGGACTACAGGGAGGATAGGCACTGAAGCTTTCTTT; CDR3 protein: CASRTTGRIGTEAFF
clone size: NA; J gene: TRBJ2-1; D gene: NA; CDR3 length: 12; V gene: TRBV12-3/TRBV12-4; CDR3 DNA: TGTGCCAGCAGTTTCCGTGGACTAGAGCAGTTCTTC; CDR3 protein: CASSFRGLEQFF
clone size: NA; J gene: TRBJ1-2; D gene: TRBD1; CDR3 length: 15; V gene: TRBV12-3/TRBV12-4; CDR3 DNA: TGTGCCAGCACCCCGCCGGGACAGGGTTTCTATGGCTACACCTTC; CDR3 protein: CASTPPGQGFYGYTF
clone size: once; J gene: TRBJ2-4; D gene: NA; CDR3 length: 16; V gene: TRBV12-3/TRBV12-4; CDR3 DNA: TGTGCCAGCAGTTTAGTTCCGACTCGCGCCAAAAACATTCAGTACTTC; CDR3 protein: CASSLVPTRAKNIQYF
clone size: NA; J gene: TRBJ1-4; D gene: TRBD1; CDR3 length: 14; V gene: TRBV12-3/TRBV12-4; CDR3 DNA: TGTGCCAGCAGGAGCCGGGACAGGGGAGCTAGACTGTTTTTT; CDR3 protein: CASRSRDRGARLFF
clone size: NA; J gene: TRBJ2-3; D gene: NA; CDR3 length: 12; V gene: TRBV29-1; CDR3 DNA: TGCAGCGTTGAGCCGGCTAAGGACACGCAGTATTTT; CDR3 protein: CSVEPAKDTQYF
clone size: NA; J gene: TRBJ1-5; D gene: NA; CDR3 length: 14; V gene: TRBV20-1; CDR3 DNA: TGCAGTGCTAGAGAGGACAGTAGCAATCAGCCCCAGCATTTT; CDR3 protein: CSAREDSSNQPQHF
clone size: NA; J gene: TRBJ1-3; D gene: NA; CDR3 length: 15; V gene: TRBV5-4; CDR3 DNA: TGTGCCAGCAGCTCTGGACTGATCTCTGGAAACACCATATATTTT; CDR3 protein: CASSSGLISGNTIYF
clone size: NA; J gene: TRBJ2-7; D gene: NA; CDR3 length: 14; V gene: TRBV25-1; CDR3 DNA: TGTGCCAGCAGTGAACGGGGGAAGGTCAGCGAGCAGTACTTC; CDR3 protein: CASSERGKVSEQYF
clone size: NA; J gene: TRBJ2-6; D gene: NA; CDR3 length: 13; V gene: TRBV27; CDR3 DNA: TGTGCCAGCCGGGCTTCCGGGGCCAACGTCCTGACTTTC; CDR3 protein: CASRASGANVLTF
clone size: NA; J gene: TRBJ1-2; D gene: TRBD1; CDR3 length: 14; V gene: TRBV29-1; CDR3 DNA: TGCAGCGTTGAAGGGGGACAGGGGTTGCGGGGCTACACCTTC; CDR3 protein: CSVEGGQGLRGYTF
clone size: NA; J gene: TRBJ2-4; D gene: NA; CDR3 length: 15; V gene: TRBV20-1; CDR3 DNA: TGCAGTGCTAGAGAAGGGGGAGGTCGGGGTTTCGGACAGTACTTC; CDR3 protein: CSAREGGGRGFGQYF
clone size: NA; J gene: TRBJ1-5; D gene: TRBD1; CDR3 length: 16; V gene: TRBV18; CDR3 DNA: TGTGCCAGCTCATCGGGACAGGGGGCGAGCAATCAGCCCCAGCATTTT; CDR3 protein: CASSSGQGASNQPQHF
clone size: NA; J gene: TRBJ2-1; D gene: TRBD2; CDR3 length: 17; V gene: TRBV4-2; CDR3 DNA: TGTGCCAGCAGCCAAGTAATTCCTAGCGGGAGAAATAATGAGCAGTTCTTC; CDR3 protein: CASSQVIPSGRNNEQFF
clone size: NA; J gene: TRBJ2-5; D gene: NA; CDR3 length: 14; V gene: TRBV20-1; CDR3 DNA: TGCAGTGCTAGAGATCTTTGGGGGGTGGAGACCCAGTACTTC; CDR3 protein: CSARDLWGVETQYF
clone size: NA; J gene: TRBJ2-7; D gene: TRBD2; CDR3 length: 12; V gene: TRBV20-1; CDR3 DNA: TGCAGTGCTAGTGAGCGGGAGTTCGAGCAGTACTTC; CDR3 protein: CSASEREFEQYF
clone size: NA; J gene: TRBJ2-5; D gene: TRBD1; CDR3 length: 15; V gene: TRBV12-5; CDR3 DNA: TGTGCTAGTGGTTTGCCCCGGGGACAGCAAGAGACCCAGTACTTC; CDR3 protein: CASGLPRGQQETQYF
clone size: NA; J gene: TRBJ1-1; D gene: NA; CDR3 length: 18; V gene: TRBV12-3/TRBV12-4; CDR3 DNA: TGTGCCAGCACCCCGGGACCGACATGGCGTCGGTGGAACACTGAAGCTTTCTTT; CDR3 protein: CASTPGPTWRRWNTEAFF
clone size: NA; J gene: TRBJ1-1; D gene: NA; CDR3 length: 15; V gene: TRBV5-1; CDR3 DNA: TGCGCCAGCAGCTTGGCGACGGCAGAGGACACTGAAGCTTTCTTT; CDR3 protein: CASSLATAEDTEAFF
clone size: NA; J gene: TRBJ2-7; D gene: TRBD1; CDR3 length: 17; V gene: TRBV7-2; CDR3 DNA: TGTGCCAGCAGCTTAGGAGGGGCAGGGGGCTGGAATTACGAGCAGTACTTC; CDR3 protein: CASSLGGAGGWNYEQYF